The TCR beta chain described here comes from a study of blood T cell repertoires in COVID-19 (dated by TCRdb to 2020 to 2021). Regarding the study in general: Samples covering the acute and convalescent phases of COVID-19 were provided by collaborators in the United States, Italy and Spain. The samples were drawn from two sources: the first 160 participants of the ongoing ImmuneRACE study, and 1,200 or so subjects contributed by 6 global collaborators. Deeply sampled blood TCRbeta repertoires from subjects exposed to, actively infected with, or recovered from COVID-19 were included in the dataset. The sample metadata nearly always contained a de-identified subject ID, COVID-19 status, age in years and sex. The prospective study material was composed of cDNA or gDNA derived from T cells, B-cell-depleted T cells, or PBMCs. The repertoires were released in a freely available public database intended as a resource for research on the immune response to SARS-CoV-2. Where available, HLA class I and class II types were obtained from metadata supplied by the sample provider rather than from assay-based typing. General study outcomes and caveats: The quantity of clinical and demographic metadata differed by source and by participant and was supplied without curation.

The V end gives up 4 bases and the J end 2 bases, leaving 6 bases in the junction not matched to a gene. Reading the germline V gene gives CDR1 KGHDR and CDR2 SFDVKD. There are 15 amino acids in the CDR3, from cysteine to phenylalanine inclusive. Only the CDR3 region is kept as DNA, spanning 45 bases read in frame from base 1. This clone was counted only a few times. No cognate antigen has been identified for it. No base-level quality is on record; no much larger clone is a single base apart. TCRbeta CDR3 regions were amplified from genomic DNA using the immunoSEQ Assay, a bias-controlled multiplex PCR. As for the authors' bioinformatics: Nucleated cell counts per sample were estimated from amplification of reference gene primers within the assay. To quantify the absolute abundance of each unique TCRbeta CDR3 rearrangement, sequence reads were collapsed and filtered. For each sample, productive Simpson clonality was calculated as the square root of Simpson's diversity index over productive rearrangements. The table was pulled from immuneACCESS by TCRdb, which kept in-frame rearrangements only. Such tables lose some clones; where checked, under half of the loss comes from unresolved V genes, and the rest has no known cause. V and J calls and clone size are those listed in that table; D and trimming were worked out from the DNA. Present in this sample are about 65,000 clones, roughly 80% of which were seen just once. The top ten clones comprise just over 40% of the sample.

Each collaborating institution followed its own protocols to collect whole blood in K2EDTA tubes. For TCRbeta analysis, collaborators shipped samples in one of three forms: frozen whole blood, isolated PBMCs, or DNA extracted from either of those sample types. This TCR came from a human donor in a cohort sampled during active COVID-19. This sequence uses TRBV24-1 and TRBJ2-5; 7 central nucleotides agree with TRBD1. The source material was peripheral blood. The CDR3 here reads CATSDSRGLQETQYF. The nucleotide sequence reads TGTGCCACCAGTGACTCAAGGGGGCTACAAGAGACCCAGTACTTC.